Following are 19 T cell receptor beta chains from one sample sequenced in a study of blood T cell repertoires in COVID-19. Profiling relied on immunoSEQ multiplex PCR, and the TCRdb table lists in-frame clones only, not all of them. This repertoire shows 400,000 to 550,000 clones, 75% to 90% found once; its top ten account for approximately 4.3%. The specimen was peripheral blood. These receptors came from a young woman with acute or convalescent COVID-19.

This chain uses TRBV2 with TRBJ1-1; 7 bases match TRBD1. The V segment lost 6 bases and the J segment 5 bases; nucleotides outside the gene matches: 6. This CDR3 has 13 amino acids. Germline values: CDR1 SNHLY, CDR2 FYNNEI. CDR3 amino acids: CASRKDRETEAFF. In DNA form, the CDR3 reads TGTGCCAGCAGGAAAGACAGGGAGACTGAAGCTTTCTTT.

The CDR3 nucleotides read TGTGCCAGCAGTTACCAGCTAGCGGGTACCGGGGAGCTGTTTTTT. Amino acids: CASSYQLAGTGELFF. The rearrangement links TRBV6-5 to TRBJ2-2; 8 bases fit TRBD2. The V gene's germline CDR1 is MNHEY and CDR2 SVGAGI. V lost 2 bases and J lost 5; bases outside the gene matches: 4. The CDR3 has 15 residues.

CDR3 protein: CSAVPAAVNTEAFF. CDR3 nucleotides: TGCAGCGCCGTGCCAGCGGCCGTGAACACTGAAGCTTTCTTT. The chain recombines TRBV29-1 with TRBJ1-1; no clear D gene. V gave up 7 bases and J gave up 0 bases, with 15 bases separating them. The CDR3 contains 14 residues. Germline loops: CDR1 SQVTM, CDR2 ANQGSEA. The full variable domain, completed using reference TRBV29-1 and TRBJ1-1, is SAVISQKPSRDICQRGTSLTIQCQVDSQVTMMFWYRQQPGQSLTLIATANQGSEATYESGFVIDKFPISRPNLTFSTLTVSNMSPEDSSIYLCSAVPAAVNTEAFFGQGTRLTVV.

CDR3 bases: TGCGCCAGCAGCCCGGGACAGAATAATGAAAAACTGTTTTTT. This sequence encodes CASSPGQNNEKLFF. V usage is TRBV5-1 and J usage is TRBJ1-4, with 7 bases that match TRBD1. The CDR3 sequence is 14 residues long. V was clipped by 4 bases and J by 4 bases; unmatched bases: 4. Germline CDR1 and CDR2: SGHRS and YFSETQ.

The chain employs TRBV6-6 and TRBJ1-6; the D is unclear. Trimming pared 5 bases from V and 7 bases from J, leaving 15 bases between. This CDR3 is 15 amino acids long. The V gene's germline CDR1 is MNHNY and CDR2 SVGAGI (reference sequence). CDR3: CASSLLEGGNSPLHF. DNA of the CDR3: TGTGCCAGCAGTCTGCTAGAGGGCGGAAATTCACCCCTCCACTTT.

The chain uses TRBV4-1 and TRBJ1-5; D gene unclear. The CDR3 is 15 residues long. Germline CDR1 and CDR2: MGHRA and YSYEKL. V gave up 0 bases and J gave up 3 bases, with 9 bases separating them. CDR3 bases: TGCGCCAGCAGCCAAGACGGGTTCCCCAATCAGCCCCAGCATTTT. Protein product: CASSQDGFPNQPQHF.

The gene calls are TRBV5-1 and TRBJ2-2; no firm D call. The V gene lost 0 bases and the J gene lost 7 bases, with 10 bases spanning the gap. Per germline, CDR1 SGHRS and CDR2 YFSETQ. CDR3 length equals 14 residues. The CDR3 nucleotides are TGCGCCAGCAGCTTGGTATCGGTATTCGGGGAGCTGTTTTTT. This encodes CASSLVSVFGELFF.

This chain links TRBV5-1 with TRBJ2-7; possible D gene TRBD2, 5 bases. Per the germline V gene, CDR1 is SGHRS and CDR2 is YFSETQ. V shed 0 bases and J shed 4 bases, with 14 bases lying between them. The CDR3 has 15 residues. CDR3 sequence reads: CASSLGEGRAYEQYF. Written as DNA, the CDR3 is TGCGCCAGCAGCTTGGGCGAGGGTAGGGCTTACGAGCAGTACTTC.

This sequence joins TRBV19 and TRBJ2-2; 7 bases fit TRBD1. CDR3 size: 15 residues. CDR1 LNHDA and CDR2 SQIVND come from the germline V gene (reference sequence). With V trimmed by 3 bases and J by 1 base, 2 bases remained unmatched. CDR3 in amino acids: CASSINRGNTGELFF. CDR3 sequence (DNA): TGTGCCAGTAGTATTAACAGGGGGAACACCGGGGAGCTGTTTTTT. The full variable domain, in which reference TRBV19 and TRBJ2-2 provide the parts outside the CDR3, is DGGITQSPKYLFRKEGQNVTLSCEQNLNHDAMYWYRQDPGQGLRLIYYSQIVNDFQKGDIAEGYSVSREKKESFPLTVTSAQKNPTAFYLCASSINRGNTGELFFGEGSRLTVL.

V is TRBV6-5 and J is TRBJ1-5, with D unclear. CDR3 length: 13 amino acids. Trimming took 5 bases from V and 3 from J, leaving 8 bases between them. Germline-derived CDR1 and CDR2 are MNHEY and SVGAGI. The CDR3 bases are TGTGCCAGCAGTACACAGCACAATCAGCCCCAGCATTTT. Protein sequence: CASSTQHNQPQHF.

In regard to this clone: Other DNA variants within this sample encode the same CDR3. CDR3 sequence: CASSSTGGATEAFF. Here the CDR3 DNA reads TGTGCCAGCAGCTCTACCGGGGGGGCGACTGAAGCTTTCTTT. This sequence joins TRBV7-3 and TRBJ1-1, with a tentative D call TRBD1 (6 bases). Trimming took 4 bases from V and 5 from J, leaving 14 bases between them. Germline CDR1 reads SGHTA; CDR2 reads FQGTGA. The CDR3 has 14 amino acids.

This sequence joins TRBV4-1 and TRBJ2-7, with 10 positions matching TRBD1. Germline V lookup: CDR1 MGHRA, CDR2 YSYEKL. CDR3 length: 17 residues. With V trimmed by 0 bases and J by 0 bases, 5 bases remained unmatched. The CDR3 here is CASSQDEGQGLSYEQYF. Here the CDR3 DNA reads TGCGCCAGCAGCCAAGACGAGGGACAGGGGCTCTCCTACGAGCAGTACTTC.

J is TRBJ2-5 and V is TRBV7-2, with 10 nucleotides matching TRBD2. Germline CDR1 SGHTA, CDR2 FQGNSA. The V gene end was trimmed by 5 bases and the J gene end by 3 bases; junction bases not matched to a gene: 3. The CDR3 runs to 14 residues. The CDR3 is CASSIGLAEETQYF. The DNA for the CDR3 is TGTGCCAGCAGCATCGGACTAGCGGAAGAGACCCAGTACTTC.

V gene TRBV28 combines with J gene TRBJ2-5, with D possibly TRBD1 on 6 matching bases. The germline CDR1 and CDR2 sequences are MDHEN and SYDVKM. The CDR3 is 14 amino acids. The ends were cut back, 10 bases at V and 3 bases at J, with 18 bases in the middle. The CDR3 bases are TGTGCCACCCACGAGCAGGGGACGGAAGAGACCCAGTACTTC. This codes for CATHEQGTEETQYF. The full variable domain, its missing parts supplied by reference TRBV28 and TRBJ2-5, is DVKVTQSSRYLVKRTGEKVFLECVQDMDHENMFWYRQDPGLGLRLIYFSYDVKMKEKGDIPEGYSVSREKKERFSLILESASTNQTSMYLCATHEQGTEETQYFGPGTRLLVL.

The chain has TRBV4-2 and TRBJ2-2, with D tentatively TRBD2 (6 bases). V was cut by 1 base and J by 6 bases, with 12 bases left in between. Per the germline V gene, CDR1 is LGHNA and CDR2 is YNFKEQ. The CDR3 spans 15 residues. The CDR3 nucleotides read TGTGCCAGCAGCCAAGGCGAGGAGGGGCCCGGGGAGCTGTTTTTT. Amino acids: CASSQGEEGPGELFF.

The gene calls are TRBV6-6 and TRBJ2-7; 7 positions agree with TRBD1. Germline CDR1 MNHNY, CDR2 SVGAGI (reference sequence). This CDR3 region has 17 residues. Germline trimming cut 5 bases from V and 3 bases from J; bases unmatched to any gene: 16. As DNA, the CDR3 is TGTGCCAGCAGTCGAAGCCTTGGACCGGGACAGAGCTACGAGCAGTACTTC. Translating gives CASSRSLGPGQSYEQYF.

In this sample, this clone is large (0.1 to 1%). The chain links TRBV28 to TRBJ1-5; 8 bases are a match to TRBD1. The J segment lost 6 bases and the V segment lost 6 bases, leaving 4 bases of the junction unmatched. The CDR3 sequence is 13 residues long. Per germline, CDR1 MDHEN and CDR2 SYDVKM. Here the CDR3 reads CASSSGGVQPQHF. CDR3 in DNA: TGTGCCAGCAGCTCAGGGGGCGTTCAGCCCCAGCATTTT.

The V gene is TRBV30, the J gene TRBJ2-5, with a weak D call TRBD2 (5 bases). Per the germline V gene, CDR1 is GTSNPN and CDR2 is SVGIG (reference sequence). The CDR3 sequence is 14 residues long. V was pared by 3 bases and J by 6 bases, with 17 bases between. The CDR3 DNA is TGTGCCTGGAGCAGAGGAGGACCGTACCAGACCCAGTACTTC. Its translation is CAWSRGGPYQTQYF. Combining the CDR3 with reference TRBV30 and TRBJ2-5 gives the whole variable domain SQTIHQWPATLVQPVGSPLSLECTVEGTSNPNLYWYRQAAGRGLQLLFYSVGIGQISSEVPQNLSASRPQDRQFILSSKKLLLSDSGFYLCAWSRGGPYQTQYFGPGTRLLVL.

This clone was detected only once. J is TRBJ1-1 and V is TRBV7-2; D is uncertain. V lost 3 bases to trimming and J lost 3 bases, with 8 bases between them. Germline loops: CDR1 SGHTA, CDR2 FQGNSA. The length of the CDR3 is 13 residues. CDR3 protein: CASSLSVDTEAFF. In DNA form, the CDR3 reads TGTGCCAGCAGCTTGTCAGTGGACACTGAAGCTTTCTTT.